A selection of T cell receptor beta chains follows, all from one sample in a study of technical replicates of blood from several donors. The data were produced by immunoSEQ multiplex PCR, yet TCRdb's version contains in-frame clones alone and is incomplete. Of just under 100,000 clones in the sample, 95% are singletons; the top ten hold around 0.21%. Sequencing used T cells isolated from PBMCs. The receptor set was obtained from a human donor in good health. Both conserved end residues are trimmed from each CDR3. The order of the fields is V gene, D gene, CDR3 protein. The D gene is left open where the match is weak.

V gene: TRBV28; D gene: -; CDR3 protein: ASSPGLYYEQY
V gene: TRBV4-1; D gene: -; CDR3 protein: ASSQPSGGLNQPQH
V gene: TRBV6-1; D gene: -; CDR3 protein: ASSGRLSMSSYEQY
V gene: TRBV2; D gene: TRBD2; CDR3 protein: ASIIRLAGPQETQY
V gene: TRBV2; D gene: TRBD1; CDR3 protein: ASSGQGANTEAF
V gene: TRBV25-1; D gene: TRBD1; CDR3 protein: ASSGGQGTYEQY
V gene: TRBV18; D gene: -; CDR3 protein: ASSPSSSTGFYFYEQY
V gene: TRBV11-1; D gene: -; CDR3 protein: ASSSAGNYYT
V gene: TRBV15; D gene: -; CDR3 protein: ATSYSGTGELF
V gene: TRBV7-9; D gene: -; CDR3 protein: ASSQTTLGTNYGYT
V gene: TRBV6-1; D gene: TRBD1; CDR3 protein: ASTEVDRVHGYT
V gene: TRBV5-1; D gene: TRBD1; CDR3 protein: ASSVRTGGGGYT
V gene: TRBV4-2; D gene: TRBD2; CDR3 protein: ASSQVLRLANPGANVLT
V gene: TRBV19; D gene: TRBD1; CDR3 protein: ASRRRTGVFYEQY
V gene: TRBV5-1; D gene: -; CDR3 protein: ASSSHFQRNTEAF
V gene: TRBV5-1; D gene: TRBD1; CDR3 protein: ASSLAGTGEYEQY
V gene: TRBV30; D gene: -; CDR3 protein: AWSAPGLPEQF
V gene: TRBV30; D gene: -; CDR3 protein: AWSVQATSLYEQY
V gene: TRBV6-5; D gene: -; CDR3 protein: ASSPPGSGNTIY
V gene: TRBV6-6; D gene: TRBD1; CDR3 protein: ASRDRVQGNQPQH
V gene: TRBV4-1; D gene: TRBD1; CDR3 protein: ASSHPRPGQGLAGELF
V gene: TRBV5-1; D gene: -; CDR3 protein: ASSLEGNEQF